Only a few counts were recorded for the clone carrying this T cell receptor beta chain. No antigen is known for it. From germline, CDR1 is LGHNT and CDR2 FRNRAP. Trimming left V 5 bases short and J 1 base short, with 11 bases between. This CDR3 has 14 amino acids. This entry comes from a study of CD8 T cells in ankylosing spondylitis. Study-wide results and caveats: CD8+ cells made up the disease-linked clones, which were relatively rare in peripheral blood.

Each CDR3 protein gets one entry after TCRdb re-called the 5' RACE reads with MiXCR. Of fewer than 130,000 distinct CDR3 sequences listed, approximately 25% were seen once; the top ten hold roughly 12%. Sequencing was performed on synovial fluid, either unsorted or a sorted T cell fraction (not recorded which). This chain connects TRBV12-5 to TRBJ1-1, with D perhaps matching TRBD1 (6 bases). The clonotype originates from a male donor with ankylosing spondylitis. The DNA of the CDR3 is TGTGCTAGTGGTCCGGGAGGGGGGAACACTGAAGCTTTCTTT. Translation gives CASGPGGGNTEAFF. The entire variable domain, with the rest obtained from reference TRBV12-5 and TRBJ1-1, is as follows: DARVTQTPRHKVTEMGQEVTMRCQPILGHNTVFWYRQTMMQGLELLAYFRNRAPLDDSGMPKDRFSAEMPDATLATLKIQPSEPRDSAVYFCASGPGGGNTEAFFGQGTRLTVV.